This TCR beta chain was retrieved from a study of CD8+ T cells in alopecia areata. Deletions cut 7 bases from V and 5 bases from J, with 12 bases between. Germline V gene lookup returns CDR1 SGHNT and CDR2 YYREEE (reference sequence). The CDR3 covers 12 residues. Sequencing used cDNA as its template, made by extracting RNA and reverse transcribing it. TCRdb's table, derived via immunoSEQ multiplex PCR, lists solely in-frame clones and lacks some. The data contain 160,000 or so clones, under 70% of them singletons. Treatment described: oral pan-JAK inhibitor, 5-10 mg twice daily. The input for sequencing was CD4+ T cells sorted from blood, taken at week 4, from a patient treated with tofacitinib. This chain joins TRBV5-4 and TRBJ2-5, with D possibly being TRBD1 or TRBD2 (6 bases each). This TCR was recovered from a human donor with alopecia areata. The CDR3 here is CASGGGGETQYF. CDR3 DNA: TGTGCCAGCGGGGGCGGAGGGGAGACCCAGTACTTC.